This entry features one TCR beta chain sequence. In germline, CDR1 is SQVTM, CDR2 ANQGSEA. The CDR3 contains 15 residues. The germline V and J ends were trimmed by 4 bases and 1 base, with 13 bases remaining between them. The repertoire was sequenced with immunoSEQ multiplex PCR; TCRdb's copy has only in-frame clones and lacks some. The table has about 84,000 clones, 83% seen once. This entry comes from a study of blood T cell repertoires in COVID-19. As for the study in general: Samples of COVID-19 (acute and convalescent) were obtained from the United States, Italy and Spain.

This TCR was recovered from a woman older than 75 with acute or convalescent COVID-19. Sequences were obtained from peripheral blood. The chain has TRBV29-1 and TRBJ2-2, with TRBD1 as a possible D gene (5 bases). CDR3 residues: CSVVLGQMNTGELFF. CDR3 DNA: TGCAGCGTTGTTCTGGGGCAGATGAACACCGGGGAGCTGTTTTTT.